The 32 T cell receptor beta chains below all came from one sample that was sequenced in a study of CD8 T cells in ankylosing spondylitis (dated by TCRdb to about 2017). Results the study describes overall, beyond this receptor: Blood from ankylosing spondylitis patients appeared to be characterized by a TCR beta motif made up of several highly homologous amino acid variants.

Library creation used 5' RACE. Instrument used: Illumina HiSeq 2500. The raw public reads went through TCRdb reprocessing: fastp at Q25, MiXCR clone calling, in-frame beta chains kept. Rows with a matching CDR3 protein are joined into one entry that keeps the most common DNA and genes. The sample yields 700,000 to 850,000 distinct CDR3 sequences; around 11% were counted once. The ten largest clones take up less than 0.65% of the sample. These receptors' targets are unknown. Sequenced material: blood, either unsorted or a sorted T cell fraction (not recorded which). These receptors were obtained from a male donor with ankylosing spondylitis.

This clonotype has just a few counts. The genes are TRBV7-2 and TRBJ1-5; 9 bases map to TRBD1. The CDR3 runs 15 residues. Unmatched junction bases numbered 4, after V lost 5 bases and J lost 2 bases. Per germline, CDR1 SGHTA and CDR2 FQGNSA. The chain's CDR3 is CASSVTGGGNQPQHF. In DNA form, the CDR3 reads TGTGCCAGCAGCGTCACAGGGGGCGGCAATCAGCCCCAGCATTTT.

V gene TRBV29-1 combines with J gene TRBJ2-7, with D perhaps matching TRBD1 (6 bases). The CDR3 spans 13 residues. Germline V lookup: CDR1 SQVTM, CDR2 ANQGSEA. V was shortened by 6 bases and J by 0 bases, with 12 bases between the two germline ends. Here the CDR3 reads CSVGAESSYEQYF. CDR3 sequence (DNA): TGCAGCGTGGGGGCGGAGAGCTCCTACGAGCAGTACTTC.

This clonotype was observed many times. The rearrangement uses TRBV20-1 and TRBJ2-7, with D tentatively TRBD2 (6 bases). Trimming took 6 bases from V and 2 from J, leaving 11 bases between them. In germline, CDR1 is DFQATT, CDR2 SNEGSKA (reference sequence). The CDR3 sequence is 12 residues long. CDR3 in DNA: TGCAGTGCGGAGGGGCAAACCTACGAGCAGTACTTC. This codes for CSAEGQTYEQYF.

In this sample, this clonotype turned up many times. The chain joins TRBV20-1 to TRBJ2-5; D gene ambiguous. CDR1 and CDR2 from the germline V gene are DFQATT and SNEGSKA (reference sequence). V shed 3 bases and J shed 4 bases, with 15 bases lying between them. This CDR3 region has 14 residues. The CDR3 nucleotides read TGCAGTGCTAGTAAGGGCATTAGTCCAGAGACCCAGTACTTC. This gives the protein CSASKGISPETQYF.

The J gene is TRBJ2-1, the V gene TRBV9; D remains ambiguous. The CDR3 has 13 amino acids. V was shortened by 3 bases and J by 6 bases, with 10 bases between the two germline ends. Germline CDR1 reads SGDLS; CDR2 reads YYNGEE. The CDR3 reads CASSAGSFNEQFF. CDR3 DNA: TGTGCCAGCAGCGCCGGGTCTTTCAATGAGCAGTTCTTC.

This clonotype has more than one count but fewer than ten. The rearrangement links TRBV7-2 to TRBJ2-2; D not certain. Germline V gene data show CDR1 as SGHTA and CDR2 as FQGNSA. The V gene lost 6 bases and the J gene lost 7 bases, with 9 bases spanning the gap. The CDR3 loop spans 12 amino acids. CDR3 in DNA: TGTGCCAGCAGGCTGCCCAACGGGGAGCTGTTTTTT. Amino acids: CASRLPNGELFF.

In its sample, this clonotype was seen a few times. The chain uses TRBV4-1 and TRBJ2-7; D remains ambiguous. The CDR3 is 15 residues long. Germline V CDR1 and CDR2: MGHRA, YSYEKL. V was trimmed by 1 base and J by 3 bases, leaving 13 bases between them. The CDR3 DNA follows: TGCGCCAGCAGCCAAGCCCGGACCCTGGACTACGAGCAGTACTTC. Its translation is CASSQARTLDYEQYF.

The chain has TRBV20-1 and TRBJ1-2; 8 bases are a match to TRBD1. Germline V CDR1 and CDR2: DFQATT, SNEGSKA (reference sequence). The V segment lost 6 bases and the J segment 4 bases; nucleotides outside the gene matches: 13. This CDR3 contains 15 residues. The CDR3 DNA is TGCAGTGCCGCCGCCGCGGGACAGGCACTCTATGGCTACACCTTC. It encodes CSAAAAGQALYGYTF.

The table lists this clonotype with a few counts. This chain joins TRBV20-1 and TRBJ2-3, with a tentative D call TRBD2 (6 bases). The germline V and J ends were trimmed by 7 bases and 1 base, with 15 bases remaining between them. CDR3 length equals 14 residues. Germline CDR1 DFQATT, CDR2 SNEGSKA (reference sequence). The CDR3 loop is CSGFRRGGTDTQYF. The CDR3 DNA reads TGCAGTGGGTTTCGGCGGGGCGGCACAGATACGCAGTATTTT.

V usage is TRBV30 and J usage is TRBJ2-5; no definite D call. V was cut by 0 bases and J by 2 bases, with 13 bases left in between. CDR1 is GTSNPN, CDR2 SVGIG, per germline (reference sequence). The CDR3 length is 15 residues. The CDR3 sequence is CAWSVFGAKQETQYF. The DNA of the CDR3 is TGTGCCTGGAGTGTATTCGGCGCCAAGCAAGAGACCCAGTACTTC.

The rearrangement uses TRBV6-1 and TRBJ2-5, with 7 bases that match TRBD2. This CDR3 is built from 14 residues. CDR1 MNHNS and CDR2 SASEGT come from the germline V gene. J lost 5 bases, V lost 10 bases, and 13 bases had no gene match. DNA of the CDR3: TGTGCCACCAATAGGGCGGGAGAGAGTGAGACCCAGTACTTC. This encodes CATNRAGESETQYF.

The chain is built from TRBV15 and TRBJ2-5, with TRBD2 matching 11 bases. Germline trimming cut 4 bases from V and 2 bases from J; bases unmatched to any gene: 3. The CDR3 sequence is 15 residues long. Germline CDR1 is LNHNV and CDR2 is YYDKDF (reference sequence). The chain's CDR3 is CATSTRLAGQETQYF. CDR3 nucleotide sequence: TGTGCCACCAGCACCAGACTAGCGGGACAAGAGACCCAGTACTTC.

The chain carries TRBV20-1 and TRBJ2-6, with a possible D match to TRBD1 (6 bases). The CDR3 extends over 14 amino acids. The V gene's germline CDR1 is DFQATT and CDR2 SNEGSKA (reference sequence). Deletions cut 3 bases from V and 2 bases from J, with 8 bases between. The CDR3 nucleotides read TGCAGTGCTAGTAACAGGGCTGGGGCCAACGTCCTGACTTTC. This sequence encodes CSASNRAGANVLTF.

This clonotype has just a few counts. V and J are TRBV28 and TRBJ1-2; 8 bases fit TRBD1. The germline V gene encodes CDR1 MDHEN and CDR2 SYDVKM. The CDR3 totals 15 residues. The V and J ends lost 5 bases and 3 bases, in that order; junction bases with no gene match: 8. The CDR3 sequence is CASSRGTGVDYGYTF. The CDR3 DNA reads TGTGCCAGCAGTCGGGGGACAGGCGTTGACTATGGCTACACCTTC.

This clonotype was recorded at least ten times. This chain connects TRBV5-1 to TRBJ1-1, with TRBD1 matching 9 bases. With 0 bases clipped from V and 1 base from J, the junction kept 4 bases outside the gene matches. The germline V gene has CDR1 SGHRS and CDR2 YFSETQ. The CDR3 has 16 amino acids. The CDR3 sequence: CASSLVGQGGNTEAFF. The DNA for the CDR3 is TGCGCCAGCAGCTTGGTGGGACAGGGAGGGAACACTGAAGCTTTCTTT. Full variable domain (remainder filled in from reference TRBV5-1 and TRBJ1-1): KAGVTQTPRYLIKTRGQQVTLSCSPISGHRSVSWYQQTPGQGLQFLFEYFSETQRNKGNFPGRFSGRQFSNSRSEMNVSTLELGDSALYLCASSLVGQGGNTEAFFGQGTRLTVV.

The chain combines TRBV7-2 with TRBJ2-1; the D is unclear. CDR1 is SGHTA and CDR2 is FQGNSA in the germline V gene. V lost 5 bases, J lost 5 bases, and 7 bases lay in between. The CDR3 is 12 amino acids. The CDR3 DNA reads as TGTGCCAGCAGCGGAACCCACAATGAGCAGTTCTTC. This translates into CASSGTHNEQFF.

CDR3 sequence (DNA): TGCAGCGCCCGTAGCGGGGGATTAGAGACCCAGTACTTC. Its translation is CSARSGGLETQYF. The rearrangement uses TRBV29-1 and TRBJ2-5; 9 bases agree with TRBD2. V lost 7 bases and J lost 4; bases outside the gene matches: 7. This CDR3 is built from 13 residues. Germline loops: CDR1 SQVTM, CDR2 ANQGSEA. Combining the CDR3 with reference TRBV29-1 and TRBJ2-5 gives the whole variable domain SAVISQKPSRDICQRGTSLTIQCQVDSQVTMMFWYRQQPGQSLTLIATANQGSEATYESGFVIDKFPISRPNLTFSTLTVSNMSPEDSSIYLCSARSGGLETQYFGPGTRLLVL.

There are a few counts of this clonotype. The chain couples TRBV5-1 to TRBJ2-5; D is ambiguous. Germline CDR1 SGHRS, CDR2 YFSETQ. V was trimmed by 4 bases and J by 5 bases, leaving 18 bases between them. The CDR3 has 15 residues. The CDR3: CASSPAPGRKETQYF. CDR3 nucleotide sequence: TGCGCCAGCAGCCCCGCCCCAGGACGCAAGGAGACCCAGTACTTC. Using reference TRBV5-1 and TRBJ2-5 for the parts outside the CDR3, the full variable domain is KAGVTQTPRYLIKTRGQQVTLSCSPISGHRSVSWYQQTPGQGLQFLFEYFSETQRNKGNFPGRFSGRQFSNSRSEMNVSTLELGDSALYLCASSPAPGRKETQYFGPGTRLLVL.

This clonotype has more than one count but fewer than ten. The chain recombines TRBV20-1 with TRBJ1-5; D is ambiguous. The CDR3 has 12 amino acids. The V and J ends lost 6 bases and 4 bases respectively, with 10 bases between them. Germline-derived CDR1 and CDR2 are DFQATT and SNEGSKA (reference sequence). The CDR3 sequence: CSAIVQNQPQHF. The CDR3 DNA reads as TGCAGTGCGATTGTCCAAAATCAGCCCCAGCATTTT.

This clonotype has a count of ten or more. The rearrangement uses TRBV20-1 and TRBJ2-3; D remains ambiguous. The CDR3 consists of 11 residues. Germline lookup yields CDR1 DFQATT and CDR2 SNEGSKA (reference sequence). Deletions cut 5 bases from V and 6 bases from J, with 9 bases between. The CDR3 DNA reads TGCAGTGCTCCCTTCGGGGATACGCAGTATTTT. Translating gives CSAPFGDTQYF.

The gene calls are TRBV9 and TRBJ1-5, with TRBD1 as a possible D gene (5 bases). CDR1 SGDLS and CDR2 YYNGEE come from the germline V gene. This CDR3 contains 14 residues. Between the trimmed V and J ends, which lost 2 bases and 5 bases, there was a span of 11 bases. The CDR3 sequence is CASSVRGVDQPQHF. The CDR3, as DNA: TGTGCCAGCAGCGTTCGAGGGGTCGATCAGCCCCAGCATTTT.

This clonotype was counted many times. The CDR3 nucleotides read TGTGCCACCCGAGTTCAGGGGATCTCTGAAGCTTTCTTT. Amino acids: CATRVQGISEAFF. The V and J genes are TRBV7-2 and TRBJ1-1; possibly TRBD1 for D (6 bases). The CDR3 extends over 13 amino acids. Trimming cost V 10 bases and J 6 bases, with 18 bases left between them. The germline V gene encodes CDR1 SGHTA and CDR2 FQGNSA. Looking up the rest from reference TRBV7-2 and TRBJ1-1 gives the full variable domain: GAGVSQSPSNKVTEKGKDVELRCDPISGHTALYWYRQSLGQGLEFLIYFQGNSAPDKSGLPSDRFSAERTGGSVSTLTIQRTQQEDSAVYLCATRVQGISEAFFGQGTRLTVV.

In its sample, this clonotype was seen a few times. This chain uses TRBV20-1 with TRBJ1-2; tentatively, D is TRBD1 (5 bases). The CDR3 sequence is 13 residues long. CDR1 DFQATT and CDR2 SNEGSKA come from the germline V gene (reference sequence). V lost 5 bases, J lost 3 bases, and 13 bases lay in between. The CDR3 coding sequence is TGCAGTGCTGCCACAGGTTACGACTATGGCTACACCTTC. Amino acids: CSAATGYDYGYTF.

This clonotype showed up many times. This CDR3 reads CASSQDVGALWQPQHF. CDR3 DNA sequence: TGCGCCAGCAGCCAAGATGTAGGGGCGTTGTGGCAGCCCCAGCATTTT. The chain carries TRBV4-1 and TRBJ1-5, with D possibly being TRBD1 (5 bases). CDR1 and CDR2 from the germline V gene are MGHRA and YSYEKL. This CDR3 has 16 amino acids. Trimming cost V 0 bases and J 7 bases, with 16 bases left between them.

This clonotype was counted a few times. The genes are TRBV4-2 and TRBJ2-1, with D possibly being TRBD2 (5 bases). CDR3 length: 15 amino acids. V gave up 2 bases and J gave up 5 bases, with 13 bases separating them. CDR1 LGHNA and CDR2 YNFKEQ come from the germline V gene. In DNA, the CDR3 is TGTGCCAGCAGCCAACCCGAGGAGGTTCACAATGAGCAGTTCTTC. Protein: CASSQPEEVHNEQFF.

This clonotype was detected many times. The CDR3 coding sequence is TGCGCCAGCAGCCAGGAACGGACGACAGGGTGGAAGAATGAGCAGTTCTTC. Residues: CASSQERTTGWKNEQFF. V and J are TRBV4-3 and TRBJ2-1; 7 nucleotides agree with TRBD1. CDR1 and CDR2 (germline): LGHNA, YSLEER. V lost 3 bases and J lost 7; bases outside the gene matches: 15. This CDR3 comprises 17 residues.

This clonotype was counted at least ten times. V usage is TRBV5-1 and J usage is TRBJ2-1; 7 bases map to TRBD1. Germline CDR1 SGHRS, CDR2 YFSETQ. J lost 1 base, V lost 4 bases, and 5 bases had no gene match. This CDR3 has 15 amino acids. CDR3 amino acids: CASSPGQTSYNEQFF. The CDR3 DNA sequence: TGCGCCAGCAGCCCGGGACAGACGTCCTACAATGAGCAGTTCTTC.

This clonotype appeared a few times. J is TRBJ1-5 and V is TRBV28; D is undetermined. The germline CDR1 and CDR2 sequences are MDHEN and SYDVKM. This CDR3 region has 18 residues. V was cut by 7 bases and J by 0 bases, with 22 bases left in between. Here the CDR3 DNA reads TGTGCCAGCACCCAACTCCCCTCATCTTTATATAGCAATCAGCCCCAGCATTTT. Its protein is CASTQLPSSLYSNQPQHF.

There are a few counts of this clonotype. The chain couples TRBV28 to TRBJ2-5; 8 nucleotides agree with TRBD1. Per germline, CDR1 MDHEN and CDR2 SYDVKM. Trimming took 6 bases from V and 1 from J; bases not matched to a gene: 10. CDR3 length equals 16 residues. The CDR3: CASSLGQATGQETQYF. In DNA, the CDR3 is TGTGCCAGCAGCTTGGGACAGGCCACGGGCCAAGAGACCCAGTACTTC.

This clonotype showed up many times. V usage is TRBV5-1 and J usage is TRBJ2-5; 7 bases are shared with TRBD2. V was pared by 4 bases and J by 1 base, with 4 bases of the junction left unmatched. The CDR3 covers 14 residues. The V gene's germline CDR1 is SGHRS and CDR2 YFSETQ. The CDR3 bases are TGCGCCAGCAGCCCCGGGGGGAGCCAAGAGACCCAGTACTTC. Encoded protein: CASSPGGSQETQYF. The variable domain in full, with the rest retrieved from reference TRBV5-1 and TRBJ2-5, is KAGVTQTPRYLIKTRGQQVTLSCSPISGHRSVSWYQQTPGQGLQFLFEYFSETQRNKGNFPGRFSGRQFSNSRSEMNVSTLELGDSALYLCASSPGGSQETQYFGPGTRLLVL.

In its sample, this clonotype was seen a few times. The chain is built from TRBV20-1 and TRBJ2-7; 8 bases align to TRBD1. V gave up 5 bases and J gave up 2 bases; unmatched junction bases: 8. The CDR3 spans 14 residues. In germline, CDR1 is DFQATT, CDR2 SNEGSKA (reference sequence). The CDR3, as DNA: TGCAGTGCTTACGACAGGGGACGGGCCTACGAGCAGTACTTC. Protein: CSAYDRGRAYEQYF.

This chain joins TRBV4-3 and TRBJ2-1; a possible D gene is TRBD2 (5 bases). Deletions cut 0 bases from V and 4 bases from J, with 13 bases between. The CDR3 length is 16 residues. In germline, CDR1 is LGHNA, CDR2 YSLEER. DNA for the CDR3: TGCGCCAGCAGCCAAGAGACGGCCAGCGGTTACAATGAGCAGTTCTTC. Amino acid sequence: CASSQETASGYNEQFF.